These 23 T cell receptor beta chains originate from one sample sequenced in a study of HIV-infected patients and healthy controls. 500 ng RNA was reverse transcribed with alpha and beta constant-region primers. Using multiplexing indices, alpha and beta chain libraries were generated apart by chain-specific third strand synthesis. TCRdb re-derived calls from the 5' RACE reads in MiXCR, one entry per CDR3 protein. The repertoire holds roughly 22,000 distinct CDR3 sequences, with about 8.5% as singletons. No cell fractionation was done, so the repertoire covers all unsorted peripheral blood T cells. Specimen: blood. The receptors were sampled from an adult in good health.

This clonotype was seen many times. CDR3 nucleotide sequence: TGCAGTGCTAGAGATCCAATAGGAAGGGGAGGACGCGGTGAGCAGTTCTTC. This codes for CSARDPIGRGGRGEQFF. The chain recombines TRBV20-1 with TRBJ2-1; a weak D match, TRBD2 (6 bases). The germline CDR1 and CDR2 sequences are DFQATT and SNEGSKA (reference sequence). Trimming cost V 0 bases and J 9 bases, with 24 bases left between them. There are 17 residues in the CDR3.

This chain uses TRBV14 with TRBJ2-5; D call uncertain. This CDR3 has 13 amino acids. Trimming cost V 0 bases and J 5 bases, with 7 bases left between them. Germline V gene data show CDR1 as SGHDN and CDR2 as FVKESK. The CDR3 spells CASSQDGRETQYF. For the CDR3, the DNA is TGTGCCAGCAGCCAAGACGGTCGTGAGACCCAGTACTTC. Full variable domain (outside the CDR3, taken from reference TRBV14 and TRBJ2-5): EAGVTQFPSHSVIEKGQTVTLRCDPISGHDNLYWYRRVMGKEIKFLLHFVKESKQDESGMPNNRFLAERTGGTYSTLKVQPAELEDSGVYFCASSQDGRETQYFGPGTRLLVL.

This clonotype was observed many times. The chain joins TRBV20-1 to TRBJ1-2; 9 nucleotides align to TRBD1. The CDR3 has 18 residues. Germline V gene lookup returns CDR1 DFQATT and CDR2 SNEGSKA (reference sequence). Trimming took 0 bases from V and 4 from J; bases not matched to a gene: 15. CDR3 region: CSARDPDRGGPPSYGYTF. The CDR3 bases are TGCAGTGCTAGAGATCCGGACAGGGGAGGGCCCCCTAGCTATGGCTACACCTTC.

This clonotype was detected ten times or more. This rearrangement joins TRBV5-4 to TRBJ1-2; 7 nucleotides match TRBD1. The CDR3 spans 16 residues. Germline V gives CDR1 SGHNT, CDR2 YYREEE (reference sequence). V lost 0 bases to trimming and J lost 1 base; unmatched junction nucleotides: 6. This CDR3 reads CASSLAEGALNYGYTF. The CDR3 bases are TGTGCCAGCAGCTTGGCCGAGGGGGCGCTTAACTATGGCTACACCTTC.

There are many counts of this clonotype. The rearrangement links TRBV27 to TRBJ1-5, with D uncertain. Germline assignment: CDR1 MNHEY and CDR2 SMNVEV (reference sequence). Trimming pared 7 bases from V and 5 bases from J, leaving 15 bases between. CDR3 size: 14 residues. In nucleotides, the CDR3 is TGTGCCAGCACCTTCCCCAGGCGCTATCAGCCCCAGCATTTT. Encoded protein: CASTFPRRYQPQHF.

This clonotype is classed as medium-sized. The CDR3 sequence: CASSLGNTGELFF. DNA for the CDR3: TGTGCCAGCAGCTTAGGAAACACCGGGGAGCTGTTTTTT. The chain recombines TRBV7-6 with TRBJ2-2; D is ambiguous. The CDR3 covers 13 residues. With 1 base removed from V and 2 bases from J, the gap between germline ends came to 2 bases. CDR1 is SGHVS and CDR2 is FNYEAQ in the germline V gene.

The chain carries TRBV6-6 and TRBJ2-7; 9 nucleotides match TRBD1. This CDR3 spans 14 amino acids. V shed 2 bases and J 4 bases; nucleotides not matched to a gene: 3. The germline V gene has CDR1 MNHNY and CDR2 SVGAGI (reference sequence). The CDR3 loop reads CASSYRTGVYEQYF. The CDR3 DNA follows: TGTGCCAGCAGTTACAGGACAGGGGTTTACGAGCAGTACTTC.

This clonotype was picked up a small number of times. The gene calls are TRBV14 and TRBJ2-1; no definite D call. Germline V gene sequence: CDR1 SGHDN, CDR2 FVKESK. V was clipped by 2 bases and J by 7 bases, with 3 bases between them. The CDR3 consists of 11 residues. CDR3 bases: TGTGCCAGCAGCCAATATAATGAGCAGTTCTTC. Translating gives CASSQYNEQFF.

This clonotype was detected many times. This rearrangement joins TRBV4-1 to TRBJ1-1; unclear D gene. The CDR3 has 14 amino acids. Germline V gives CDR1 MGHRA, CDR2 YSYEKL. V lost 3 bases, J lost 5 bases, and 13 bases lay in between. CDR3 residues: CASSHGEVWTEAFF. The CDR3 nucleotides read TGCGCCAGCAGCCACGGGGAAGTGTGGACTGAAGCTTTCTTT.

Many counts were recorded for this clonotype. The rearrangement joins TRBV11-3 to TRBJ1-1, with TRBD1 identical over 7 bases. CDR3 length: 18 amino acids. V trimming: 1 base; J trimming: 0 bases; junction bases outside the gene matches: 11. CDR1 and CDR2 (germline): SGHNT, YENEEA. DNA for the CDR3: TGTGCCAGCAGCTTAGGTCCGGGCAACAGGGGTATGAACACTGAAGCTTTCTTT. This gives the protein CASSLGPGNRGMNTEAFF.

This clonotype was recorded a few times. This chain connects TRBV19 to TRBJ2-1; perhaps TRBD2 as D (5 bases). CDR1 and CDR2 (germline): LNHDA, SQIVND (reference sequence). V was pared by 10 bases and J by 3 bases, with 13 bases between. The CDR3 runs to 13 residues. The CDR3, as DNA: TGTGCCACCCAGCGGTCCGACTACAATGAGCAGTTCTTC. Protein product: CATQRSDYNEQFF.

This clonotype has a count of ten or more. The gene calls are TRBV5-1 and TRBJ2-7, with 11 bases lining up with TRBD2. Germline-derived CDR1 and CDR2 are SGHRS and YFSETQ. With 4 bases clipped from V and 5 bases from J, the junction kept 5 bases outside the gene matches. The CDR3 is 14 residues long. CDR3 in DNA: TGCGCCAGCAGCCCGGGACTAGCGGACAACGAGCAGTACTTC. The encoded protein is CASSPGLADNEQYF.

This clonotype appeared many times. This rearrangement joins TRBV9 to TRBJ1-1; D unclear. V was clipped by 4 bases and J by 0 bases, with 7 bases between them. CDR1 is SGDLS and CDR2 is YYNGEE in the germline V gene. This CDR3 region has 13 residues. The CDR3 spells CASSPQLNTEAFF. In DNA, the CDR3 is TGTGCCAGCAGCCCACAGTTGAACACTGAAGCTTTCTTT. Filled out from reference TRBV9 and TRBJ1-1, the complete variable domain reads DSGVTQTPKHLITATGQRVTLRCSPRSGDLSVYWYQQSLDQGLQFLIQYYNGEERAKGNILERFSAQQFPDLHSELNLSSLELGDSALYFCASSPQLNTEAFFGQGTRLTVV.

The chain is built from TRBV14 and TRBJ1-1; D might be TRBD1 (5 bases). Germline values: CDR1 SGHDN, CDR2 FVKESK. The CDR3 spans 15 residues. Trimming left V 0 bases short and J 7 bases short, with 15 bases between. The CDR3 region is CASSQDFGGWSEAFF. The CDR3, as DNA: TGTGCCAGCAGCCAAGATTTTGGGGGGTGGAGTGAAGCTTTCTTT. Complete variable domain (other parts from reference TRBV14 and TRBJ1-1): EAGVTQFPSHSVIEKGQTVTLRCDPISGHDNLYWYRRVMGKEIKFLLHFVKESKQDESGMPNNRFLAERTGGTYSTLKVQPAELEDSGVYFCASSQDFGGWSEAFFGQGTRLTVV.

By share of the sample, this clonotype is medium-sized. The CDR3 here is CASSLTQDEADEQYF. The CDR3 region has the DNA TGTGCCAGCAGCCTAACCCAGGACGAGGCGGACGAGCAGTACTTC. This sequence joins TRBV4-2 and TRBJ2-7; D ambiguous. This CDR3 spans 15 amino acids. The germline V and J ends were trimmed by 4 bases and 5 bases, with 18 bases remaining between them. In germline, CDR1 is LGHNA, CDR2 YNFKEQ.

This clonotype was seen repeatedly, ten times or more. The rearrangement uses TRBV2 and TRBJ2-3; 12 bases align to TRBD2. CDR3 size: 18 residues. CDR1 SNHLY and CDR2 FYNNEI come from the germline V gene. The ends lost 8 bases at V and 9 bases at J; junction bases unmatched: 21. The CDR3, as DNA: TGTGCCAGCTCCGAAGGAAGACTAGCGGGGGATGTTCGGGACACGCAGTATTTT. It encodes CASSEGRLAGDVRDTQYF.

This chain joins TRBV5-6 and TRBJ1-1; possible D gene TRBD1, 5 bases. CDR1 SGHDT and CDR2 YYEEEE come from the germline V gene. The length of the CDR3 is 12 residues. The germline V and J ends were trimmed by 4 bases and 4 bases, with 8 bases remaining between them. The CDR3 nucleotides are TGTGCCAGCAGCGCGGGACCCACTGAAGCTTTCTTT. Amino acids: CASSAGPTEAFF.

The chain employs TRBV25-1 and TRBJ2-1; TRBD2 aligns across 7 bases. With 6 bases clipped from V and 6 bases from J, the junction kept 11 bases outside the gene matches. Germline V gives CDR1 MGHDK, CDR2 SYGVNS. This CDR3 contains 15 residues. The CDR3 here is CASSLRASGINEQFF. For the CDR3, the DNA is TGTGCCAGCAGCCTCAGAGCTAGCGGAATCAATGAGCAGTTCTTC.

This clonotype has at least ten counts. The CDR3 region is CASSWGGFRDTEAFF. The CDR3 DNA reads TGCGCCAGCAGCTGGGGGGGGTTTAGGGACACTGAAGCTTTCTTT. This sequence joins TRBV5-1 and TRBJ1-1; tentative D call: TRBD1 (5 bases). Germline V lookup: CDR1 SGHRS, CDR2 YFSETQ. V was trimmed by 3 bases and J by 3 bases, leaving 15 bases between them. CDR3 length: 15 amino acids. The full variable domain, with the rest looked up from reference TRBV5-1 and TRBJ1-1, is KAGVTQTPRYLIKTRGQQVTLSCSPISGHRSVSWYQQTPGQGLQFLFEYFSETQRNKGNFPGRFSGRQFSNSRSEMNVSTLELGDSALYLCASSWGGFRDTEAFFGQGTRLTVV.

This clonotype was seen ten or more times. The J gene is TRBJ2-5, the V gene TRBV25-1; 7 positions match TRBD1. The germline V gene has CDR1 MGHDK and CDR2 SYGVNS. V dropped 3 bases and J dropped 5; count of bases not matched to a gene: 21. The CDR3 length is 19 residues. CDR3 nucleotide sequence: TGTGCCAGCAGTGAGCTAAACGTTACAGGGGACCTCCCCTGGGAGACCCAGTACTTC. Protein sequence: CASSELNVTGDLPWETQYF.

Many counts were recorded for this clonotype. The J gene is TRBJ2-1, the V gene TRBV30; possible D gene TRBD1, 6 bases. Germline CDR1 reads GTSNPN; CDR2 reads SVGIG (reference sequence). CDR3 length: 14 residues. V was trimmed by 5 bases and J by 7 bases, leaving 18 bases between them. Here the CDR3 DNA reads TGTGCCTGGTTTAGGGGGACGCCCTGGAATGAGCAGTTCTTC. Translating it yields CAWFRGTPWNEQFF.

The genes are TRBV7-9 and TRBJ2-5; possibly TRBD2 for D (6 bases). Germline CDR1 reads SEHNR; CDR2 reads FQNEAQ (reference sequence). The CDR3 consists of 16 residues. Trimming pared 4 bases from V and 8 bases from J, leaving 23 bases between. As DNA, the CDR3 is TGTGCCAGCAGCTCAGAGGGACTTCCTCAATTGCGCACCCAGTACTTC. Protein: CASSSEGLPQLRTQYF.

This clonotype was recorded at least ten times. The genes are TRBV30 and TRBJ2-2; TRBD2 matches 9 bases. There are 17 residues in the CDR3. Germline loops: CDR1 GTSNPN, CDR2 SVGIG (reference sequence). Trimming cost V 1 base and J 2 bases; bases outside gene matches: 8. Here the CDR3 reads CAWSDIAGVINTGELFF. CDR3 bases: TGTGCCTGGAGTGATATAGCGGGGGTGATTAACACCGGGGAGCTGTTTTTT.